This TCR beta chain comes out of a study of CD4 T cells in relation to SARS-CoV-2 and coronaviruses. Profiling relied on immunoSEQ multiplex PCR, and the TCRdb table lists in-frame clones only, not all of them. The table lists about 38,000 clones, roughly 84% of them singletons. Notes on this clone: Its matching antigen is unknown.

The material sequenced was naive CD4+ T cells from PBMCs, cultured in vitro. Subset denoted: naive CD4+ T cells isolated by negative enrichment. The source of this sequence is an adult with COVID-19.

As DNA, the CDR3 is TGTGCCAGCAGCCCGACTAGCGGGTCCTCCTACAATGAGCAGTTCTTC. Translating gives CASSPTSGSSYNEQFF. This chain links TRBV7-9 with TRBJ2-1; 10 bases map to TRBD2. The CDR3 loop spans 16 amino acids. The germline V gene encodes CDR1 SEHNR and CDR2 FQNEAQ (reference sequence). V was clipped by 5 bases and J by 0 bases; unmatched bases: 4.